These 6 T cell receptor beta chains came from one sample sequenced in a study of blood T cell repertoires in COVID-19. The assay was immunoSEQ multiplex PCR, and TCRdb's table has in-frame clones only and misses some. The sample has roughly 92,000 clones; roughly 84% are singletons. Specimen: peripheral blood. Receptors originate from a woman aged 80 or over with acute or convalescent COVID-19.

The chain joins TRBV29-1 to TRBJ2-1; TRBD2 matches at 11 bases. Losses at the gene ends were 4 bases for V and 1 base for J; bases not matched to a gene: 6. This CDR3 has 16 amino acids. CDR1 and CDR2 from the germline V gene are SQVTM and ANQGSEA. The chain's CDR3 is CSVALAGAGSYNEQFF. In nucleotides, the CDR3 is TGCAGCGTTGCACTAGCGGGGGCCGGATCCTACAATGAGCAGTTCTTC.

Concerning this clone: Additional DNA sequences in this sample encode the identical CDR3. The chain is built from TRBV9 and TRBJ2-1; D unclear. V was trimmed by 0 bases and J by 7 bases, leaving 8 bases between them. In germline, CDR1 is SGDLS, CDR2 YYNGEE. The CDR3 has 13 amino acids. The chain's CDR3 is CASSVDPGNEQFF. The CDR3 DNA follows: TGTGCCAGCAGCGTAGATCCCGGGAATGAGCAGTTCTTC. Full variable domain (missing parts from reference TRBV9 and TRBJ2-1): DSGVTQTPKHLITATGQRVTLRCSPRSGDLSVYWYQQSLDQGLQFLIQYYNGEERAKGNILERFSAQQFPDLHSELNLSSLELGDSALYFCASSVDPGNEQFFGPGTRLTVL.

This clone is a singleton in its sample. The V call is TRBV6-1, the J call TRBJ1-1; no firm D call. The CDR3 extends over 16 amino acids. Germline CDR1 reads MNHNS; CDR2 reads SASEGT. V shed 1 base and J shed 3 bases, with 15 bases lying between them. The DNA of the CDR3 is TGTGCCAGCAGTGAAGTTCGTACGCTCCGAGACACTGAAGCTTTCTTT. Translating it yields CASSEVRTLRDTEAFF.

This chain joins TRBV14 and TRBJ2-1, with 12 bases identical to TRBD1. CDR1 and CDR2 (germline): SGHDN, FVKESK. Unmatched junction bases numbered 10, after V lost 4 bases and J lost 9 bases. The CDR3 totals 16 residues. CDR3 amino acids: CASSPYLGQGAFEQFF. The CDR3, as DNA: TGTGCCAGCAGCCCCTATCTGGGACAGGGGGCATTTGAGCAGTTCTTC.

The CDR3 loop reads CASSLLQDYEQYF. In DNA form, the CDR3 reads TGTGCCAGCTCCTTGCTCCAGGATTACGAGCAGTACTTC. The chain carries TRBV28 and TRBJ2-7; D not certain. The ends were cut back, 8 bases at V and 4 bases at J, with 15 bases in the middle. Germline V gene lookup returns CDR1 MDHEN and CDR2 SYDVKM. This CDR3 contains 13 residues.

This clone appeared a few times. The genes are TRBV10-1 and TRBJ2-1; a possible D gene is TRBD1 (5 bases). Germline V gene data show CDR1 as WNHNN and CDR2 as SYGVQD (reference sequence). This CDR3 has 12 amino acids. V was trimmed by 3 bases and J by 5 bases, leaving 5 bases between them. The CDR3, as DNA: TGCGCCAGCAGTGAAGGGGACAATGAGCAGTTCTTC. Translating it yields CASSEGDNEQFF.